This T cell receptor beta chain was captured by sequencing in a study of shared clonotypes between healthy human individuals. Regarding the study as a whole: Clonotype sharing among donors was thought likely to change with sequencing depth.

Only Caucasian adults living in Nashville, Tennessee served as donors. Approximately 220 ng DNA, approximately 30,000 T cell genomes, went into each sorted-subset replicate PCR. As handled by the study authors: Filtering differed since immunoSEQ provided only junctions, with no quality scores. TCRdb's table, derived via immunoSEQ multiplex PCR, lists solely in-frame clones and lacks some. The V and J calls and the clone size are those of that table, but D and trimming were determined from the DNA. The repertoire has 1.4 million or so clones, 97% to 99% of them found once; the top ten carry approximately 0.4%. As concerns this clone: Its specificity is not known.

The sample consisted of naive CD4+ T cells sorted from blood. As to subset: CD45RA+ positively selected. The source of this sequence is a young man in good health.

The CDR3 reads CASSTSGVRGYTF. The CDR3 DNA is TGTGCCAGCAGCACATCAGGGGTTCGGGGCTACACCTTC. The V and J genes are TRBV7-9 and TRBJ1-2, with D perhaps matching TRBD1 (6 bases). CDR1 SEHNR and CDR2 FQNEAQ come from the germline V gene (reference sequence). The V and J ends lost 5 bases and 8 bases respectively, with 15 bases between them. This CDR3 spans 13 amino acids.